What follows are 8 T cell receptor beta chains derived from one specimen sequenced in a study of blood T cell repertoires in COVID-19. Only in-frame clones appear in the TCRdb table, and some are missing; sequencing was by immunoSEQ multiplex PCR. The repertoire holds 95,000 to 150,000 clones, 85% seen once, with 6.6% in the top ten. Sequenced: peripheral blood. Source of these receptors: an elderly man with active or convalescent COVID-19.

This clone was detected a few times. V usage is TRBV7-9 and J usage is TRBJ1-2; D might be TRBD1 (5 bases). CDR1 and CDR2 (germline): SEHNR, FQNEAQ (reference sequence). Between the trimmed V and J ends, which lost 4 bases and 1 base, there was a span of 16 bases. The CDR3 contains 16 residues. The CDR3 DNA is TGTGCCAGCAGCTCCGAGCGGACGGGGGATAACTATGGCTACACCTTC. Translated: CASSSERTGDNYGYTF.

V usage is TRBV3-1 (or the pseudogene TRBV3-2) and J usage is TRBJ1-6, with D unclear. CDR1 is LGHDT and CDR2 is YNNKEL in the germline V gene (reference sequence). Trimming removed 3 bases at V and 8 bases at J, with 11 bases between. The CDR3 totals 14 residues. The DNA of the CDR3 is TGTGCCAGCAGCCACCGGGGAGCTTATTCACCCCTCCACTTT. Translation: CASSHRGAYSPLHF.

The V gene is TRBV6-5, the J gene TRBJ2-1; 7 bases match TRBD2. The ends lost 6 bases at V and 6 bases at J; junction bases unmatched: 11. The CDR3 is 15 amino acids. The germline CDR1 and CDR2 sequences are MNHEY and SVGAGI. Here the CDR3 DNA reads TGTGCCAGCAGGTCACCGGGACTAAGGCTCAATGAGCAGTTCTTC. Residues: CASRSPGLRLNEQFF.

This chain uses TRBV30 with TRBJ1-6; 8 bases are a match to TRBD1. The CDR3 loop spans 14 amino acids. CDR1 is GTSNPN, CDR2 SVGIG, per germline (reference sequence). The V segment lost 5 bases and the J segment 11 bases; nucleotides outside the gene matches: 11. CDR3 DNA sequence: TGTGCCTGGGGTCGACAGGGGAGAATTCCACCCCTCCACTTT. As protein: CAWGRQGRIPPLHF.

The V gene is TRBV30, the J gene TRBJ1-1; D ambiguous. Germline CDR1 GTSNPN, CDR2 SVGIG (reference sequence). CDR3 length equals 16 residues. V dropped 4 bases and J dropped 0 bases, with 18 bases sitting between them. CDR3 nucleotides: TGTGCCTGGAAGCGGGGTCCCCTGCTACTGAACACTGAAGCTTTCTTT. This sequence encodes CAWKRGPLLLNTEAFF. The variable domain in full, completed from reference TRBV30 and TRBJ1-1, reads SQTIHQWPATLVQPVGSPLSLECTVEGTSNPNLYWYRQAAGRGLQLLFYSVGIGQISSEVPQNLSASRPQDRQFILSSKKLLLSDSGFYLCAWKRGPLLLNTEAFFGQGTRLTVV.

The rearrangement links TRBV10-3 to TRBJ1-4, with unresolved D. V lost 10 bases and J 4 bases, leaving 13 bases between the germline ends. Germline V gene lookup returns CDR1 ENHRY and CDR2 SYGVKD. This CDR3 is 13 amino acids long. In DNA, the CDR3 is TGTGCCACCCGACGGGAATTTAATGAAAAACTGTTTTTT. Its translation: CATRREFNEKLFF.

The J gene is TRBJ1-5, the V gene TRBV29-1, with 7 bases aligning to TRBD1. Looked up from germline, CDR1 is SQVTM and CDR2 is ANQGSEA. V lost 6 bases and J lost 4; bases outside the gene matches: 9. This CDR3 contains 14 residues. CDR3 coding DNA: TGCAGCGTGGAAACAGGGGACTCAAATCAGCCCCAGCATTTT. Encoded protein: CSVETGDSNQPQHF.

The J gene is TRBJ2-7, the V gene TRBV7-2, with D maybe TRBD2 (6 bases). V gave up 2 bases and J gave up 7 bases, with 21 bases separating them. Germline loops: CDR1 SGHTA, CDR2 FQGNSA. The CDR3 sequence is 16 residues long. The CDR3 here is CASSLQSSGPGEEQYF. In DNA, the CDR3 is TGTGCCAGCAGCTTACAAAGTAGCGGACCGGGGGAAGAGCAGTACTTC.